This T cell receptor (beta chain) is from a study of CD4 and CD8 cells across lung adenocarcinoma regions. This clonotype was detected many times. The CDR3 is 16 residues long. Deletions cut 6 bases from V and 2 bases from J, with 20 bases between. The germline V gene has CDR1 MNHNS and CDR2 SASEGT. Localized lung adenocarcinoma, a non-small cell lung cancer, affected the donors. TCRdb fed the PCR reads into MiXCR, producing one record per CDR3 protein. The repertoire holds some 20,000 distinct CDR3 sequences, with more than 45% as singletons. This TCR derives from a male donor with lung adenocarcinoma. The CD4 and CD8 labels of this study may be unreliable. Material: CD4+ T cells from the margin of a lung tumor. V gene TRBV6-1 combines with J gene TRBJ2-7, with D maybe TRBD2 (6 bases). CDR3 coding DNA: TGTGCCAGCAGGAGGGACTCGGGAGCCGGGGCCTACGAGCAGTACTTC. Amino acid sequence: CASRRDSGAGAYEQYF.